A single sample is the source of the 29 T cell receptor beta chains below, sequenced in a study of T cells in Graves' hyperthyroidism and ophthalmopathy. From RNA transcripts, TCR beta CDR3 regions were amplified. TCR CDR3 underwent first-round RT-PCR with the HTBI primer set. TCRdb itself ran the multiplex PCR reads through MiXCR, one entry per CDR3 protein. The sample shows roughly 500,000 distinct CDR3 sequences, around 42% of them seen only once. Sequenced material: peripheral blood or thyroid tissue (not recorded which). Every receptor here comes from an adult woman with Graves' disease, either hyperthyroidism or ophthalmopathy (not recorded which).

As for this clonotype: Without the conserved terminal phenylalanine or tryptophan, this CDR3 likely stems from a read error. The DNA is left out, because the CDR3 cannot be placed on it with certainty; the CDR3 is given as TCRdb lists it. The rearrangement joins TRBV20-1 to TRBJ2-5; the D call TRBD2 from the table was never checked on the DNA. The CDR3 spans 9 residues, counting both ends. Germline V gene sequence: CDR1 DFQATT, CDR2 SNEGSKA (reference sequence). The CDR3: CSASSPWTS.

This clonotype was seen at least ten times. This CDR3 reads CASSLRSQMNTEAFF. The DNA of the CDR3 is TGCGCCAGCAGCTTGAGGTCGCAGATGAACACTGAAGCTTTCTTT. V gene TRBV5-1 combines with J gene TRBJ1-1; the D is unclear. CDR1 SGHRS and CDR2 YFSETQ come from the germline V gene. Trimming left V 1 base short and J 0 bases short, with 10 bases between. This CDR3 spans 15 amino acids.

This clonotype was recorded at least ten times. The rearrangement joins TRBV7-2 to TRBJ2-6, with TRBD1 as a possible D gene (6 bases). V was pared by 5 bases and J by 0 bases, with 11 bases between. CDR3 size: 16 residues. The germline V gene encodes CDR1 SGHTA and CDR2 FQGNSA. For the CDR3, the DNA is TGTGCCAGCAGCCTGAGGGGGACCTCTGGGGCCAACGTCCTGACTTTC. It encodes CASSLRGTSGANVLTF.

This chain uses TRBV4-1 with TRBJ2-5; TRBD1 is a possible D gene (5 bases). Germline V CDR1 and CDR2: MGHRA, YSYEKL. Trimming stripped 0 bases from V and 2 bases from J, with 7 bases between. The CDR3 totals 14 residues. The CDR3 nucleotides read TGCGCCAGCAGCCAAGAAGGGGCGCAAGAGACCCAGTACTTC. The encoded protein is CASSQEGAQETQYF.

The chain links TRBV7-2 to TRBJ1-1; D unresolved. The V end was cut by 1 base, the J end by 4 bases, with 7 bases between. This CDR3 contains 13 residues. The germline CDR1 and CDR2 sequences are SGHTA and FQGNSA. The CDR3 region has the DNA TGTGCCAGCAGCTTAGGGGCTTGCACTGAAGCTTTCTTT. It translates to CASSLGACTEAFF.

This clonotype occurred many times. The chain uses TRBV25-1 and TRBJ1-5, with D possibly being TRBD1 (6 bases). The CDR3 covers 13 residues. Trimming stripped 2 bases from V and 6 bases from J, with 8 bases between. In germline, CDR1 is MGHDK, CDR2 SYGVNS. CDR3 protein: CASSEGGIQPQHF. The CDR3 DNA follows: TGTGCCAGCAGTGAAGGGGGCATTCAGCCCCAGCATTTT.

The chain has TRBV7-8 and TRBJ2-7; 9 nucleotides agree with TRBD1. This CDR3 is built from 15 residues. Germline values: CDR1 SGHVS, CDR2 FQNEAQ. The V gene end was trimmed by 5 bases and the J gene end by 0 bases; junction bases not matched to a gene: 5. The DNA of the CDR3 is TGTGCCAGCAGCGCCGGACAGGGGCTCTCCTACGAGCAGTACTTC. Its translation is CASSAGQGLSYEQYF.

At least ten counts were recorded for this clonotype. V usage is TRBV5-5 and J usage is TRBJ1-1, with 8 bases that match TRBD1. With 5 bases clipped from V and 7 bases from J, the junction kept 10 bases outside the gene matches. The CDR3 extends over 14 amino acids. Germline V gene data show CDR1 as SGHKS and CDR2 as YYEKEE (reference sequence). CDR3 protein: CASSFGPGQGEAFF. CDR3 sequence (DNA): TGTGCCAGCAGTTTTGGTCCTGGACAGGGTGAAGCTTTCTTT.

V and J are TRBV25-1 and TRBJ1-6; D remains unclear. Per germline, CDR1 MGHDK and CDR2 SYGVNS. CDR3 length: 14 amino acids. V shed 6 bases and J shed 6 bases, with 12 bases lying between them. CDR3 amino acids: CASSQARVNSPLHF. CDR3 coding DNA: TGTGCCAGCAGCCAAGCGAGGGTTAATTCACCCCTCCACTTT.

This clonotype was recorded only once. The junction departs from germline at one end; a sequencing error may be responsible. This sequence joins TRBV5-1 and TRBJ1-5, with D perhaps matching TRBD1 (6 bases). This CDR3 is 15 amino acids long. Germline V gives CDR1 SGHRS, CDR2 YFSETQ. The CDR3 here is CASSQRGGEGQPQHF. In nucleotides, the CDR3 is TGTGCCAGCAGCCAGAGGGGGGGCGAAGGTCAGCCCCAGCATTTT. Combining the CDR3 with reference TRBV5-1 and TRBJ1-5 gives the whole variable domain KAGVTQTPRYLIKTRGQQVTLSCSPISGHRSVSWYQQTPGQGLQFLFEYFSETQRNKGNFPGRFSGRQFSNSRSEMNVSTLELGDSALYLCASSQRGGEGQPQHFGDGTRLSIL.

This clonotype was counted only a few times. CDR3 sequence reads: CASSLPSTRDSLYF. The CDR3 nucleotides read TGTGCCAGCAGTTTACCCTCAACCCGGGATTCTTTGTACTTC. The chain joins TRBV9 to TRBJ2-7; the D gene is possibly TRBD2 (5 bases). This CDR3 has 14 residues. Germline V gene lookup returns CDR1 SGDLS and CDR2 YYNGEE. The V end was cut by 5 bases, the J end by 12 bases, with 24 bases between.

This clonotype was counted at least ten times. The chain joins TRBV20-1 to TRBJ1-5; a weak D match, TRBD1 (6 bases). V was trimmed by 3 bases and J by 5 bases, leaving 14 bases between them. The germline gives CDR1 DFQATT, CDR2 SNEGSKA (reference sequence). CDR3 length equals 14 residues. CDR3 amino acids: CSASYYGGDQPQHF. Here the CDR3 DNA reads TGCAGTGCTAGTTATTACGGGGGCGATCAGCCCCAGCATTTT.

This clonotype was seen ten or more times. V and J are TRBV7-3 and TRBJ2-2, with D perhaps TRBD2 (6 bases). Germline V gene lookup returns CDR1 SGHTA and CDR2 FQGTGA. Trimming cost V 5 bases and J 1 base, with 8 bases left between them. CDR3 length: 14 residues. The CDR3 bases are TGTGCCAGCAGCCCAGCGGGGAACACCGGGGAGCTGTTTTTT. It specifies CASSPAGNTGELFF. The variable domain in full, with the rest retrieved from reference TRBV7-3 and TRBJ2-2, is GAGVSQTPSNKVTEKGKYVELRCDPISGHTALYWYRQSLGQGPEFLIYFQGTGAADDSGLPNDRFFAVRPEGSVSTLKIQRTERGDSAVYLCASSPAGNTGELFFGEGSRLTVL.

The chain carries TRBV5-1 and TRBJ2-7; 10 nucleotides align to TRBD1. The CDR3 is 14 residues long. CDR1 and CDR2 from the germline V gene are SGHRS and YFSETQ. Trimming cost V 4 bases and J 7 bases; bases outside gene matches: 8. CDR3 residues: CASSTRQGADEQYF. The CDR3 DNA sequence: TGCGCCAGCAGCACCCGACAGGGGGCGGATGAGCAGTACTTC.

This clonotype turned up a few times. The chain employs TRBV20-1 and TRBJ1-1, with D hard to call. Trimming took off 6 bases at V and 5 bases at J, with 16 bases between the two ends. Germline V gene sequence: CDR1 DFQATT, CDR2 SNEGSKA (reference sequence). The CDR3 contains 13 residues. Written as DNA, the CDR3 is TGCAGTGCCCTCGGGCCGGAGGGAACTGAAGCTTTCTTT. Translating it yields CSALGPEGTEAFF.

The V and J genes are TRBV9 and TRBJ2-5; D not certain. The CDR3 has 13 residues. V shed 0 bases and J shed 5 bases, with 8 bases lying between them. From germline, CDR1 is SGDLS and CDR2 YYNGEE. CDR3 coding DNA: TGTGCCAGCAGCGTAGAGGGCTCGGAGACCCAGTACTTC. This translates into CASSVEGSETQYF.

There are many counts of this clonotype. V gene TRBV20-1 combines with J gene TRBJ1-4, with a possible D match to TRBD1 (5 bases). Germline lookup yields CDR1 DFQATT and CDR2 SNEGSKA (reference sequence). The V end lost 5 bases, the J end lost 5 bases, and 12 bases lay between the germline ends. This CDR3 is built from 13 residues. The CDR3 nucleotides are TGCAGTGCTCAGGGAGGTCAGAATGAAAAACTGTTTTTT. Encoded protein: CSAQGGQNEKLFF.

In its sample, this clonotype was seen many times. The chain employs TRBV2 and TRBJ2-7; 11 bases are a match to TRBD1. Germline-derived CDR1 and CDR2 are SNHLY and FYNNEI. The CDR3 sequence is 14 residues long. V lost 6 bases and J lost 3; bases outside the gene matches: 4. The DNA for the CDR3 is TGTGCCAGCAGGAGGGGACAGGGGGGCTACGAGCAGTACTTC. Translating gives CASRRGQGGYEQYF.

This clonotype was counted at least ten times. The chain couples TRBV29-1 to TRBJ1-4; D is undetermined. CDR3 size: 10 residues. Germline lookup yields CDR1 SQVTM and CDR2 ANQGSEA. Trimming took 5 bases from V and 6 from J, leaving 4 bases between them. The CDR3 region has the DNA TGCAGCGTTTGGGATGAAAAACTGTTTTTT. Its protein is CSVWDEKLFF.

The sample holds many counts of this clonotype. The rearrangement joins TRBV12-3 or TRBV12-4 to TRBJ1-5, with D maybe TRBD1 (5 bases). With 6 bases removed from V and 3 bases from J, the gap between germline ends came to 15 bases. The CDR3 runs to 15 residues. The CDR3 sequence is CASRPQGKLNQPQHF. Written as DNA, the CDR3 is TGTGCCAGCAGGCCCCAGGGAAAACTCAATCAGCCCCAGCATTTT.

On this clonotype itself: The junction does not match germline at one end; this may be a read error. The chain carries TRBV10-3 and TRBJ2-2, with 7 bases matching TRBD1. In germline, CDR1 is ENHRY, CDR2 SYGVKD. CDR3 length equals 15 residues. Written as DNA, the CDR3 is TGTGCCACCACAAAAGGGACAGTGAACACTGGGGAGCTGTTTTTT. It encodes CATTKGTVNTGELFF.

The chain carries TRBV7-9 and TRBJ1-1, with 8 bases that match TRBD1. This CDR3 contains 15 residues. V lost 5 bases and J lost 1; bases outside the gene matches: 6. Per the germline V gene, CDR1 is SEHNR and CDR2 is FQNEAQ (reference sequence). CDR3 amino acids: CASSMGDRKNTEAFF. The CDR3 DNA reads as TGTGCCAGCAGCATGGGGGACAGGAAGAACACTGAAGCTTTCTTT.

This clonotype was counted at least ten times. This CDR3 reads CASSTSGTGGPVSQPQHF. In nucleotides, the CDR3 is TGTGCCAGCAGCACATCCGGGACAGGGGGCCCGGTGTCCCAGCCCCAGCATTTT. The V call is TRBV7-9, the J call TRBJ1-5; the match to TRBD1 covers 12 bases. The junction had 15 bases not matched to a gene; V was cut back by 5 bases and J by 7 bases. The CDR3 spans 18 residues. Germline lookup yields CDR1 SEHNR and CDR2 FQNEAQ (reference sequence). The full variable domain, rest sourced from reference TRBV7-9 and TRBJ1-5, is DTGVSQNPRHKITKRGQNVTFRCDPISEHNRLYWYRQTLGQGPEFLTYFQNEAQLEKSRLLSDRFSAERPKGSFSTLEIQRTEQGDSAMYLCASSTSGTGGPVSQPQHFGDGTRLSIL.

CDR3: CASSLSRLLNEKLFF. In DNA form, the CDR3 reads TGTGCCAGCAGTTTATCTCGGCTCCTTAATGAAAAACTGTTTTTT. The chain carries TRBV27 and TRBJ1-4; D gene uncertain. V lost 0 bases and J lost 4, with 9 bases in between. This CDR3 contains 15 residues. Germline CDR1 and CDR2: MNHEY and SMNVEV (reference sequence).

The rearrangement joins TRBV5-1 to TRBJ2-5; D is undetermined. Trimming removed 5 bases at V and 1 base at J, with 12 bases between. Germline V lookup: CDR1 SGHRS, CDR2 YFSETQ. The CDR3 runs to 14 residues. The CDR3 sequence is CASSNGKLQETQYF. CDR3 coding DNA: TGCGCCAGCAGTAACGGCAAACTCCAAGAGACCCAGTACTTC.

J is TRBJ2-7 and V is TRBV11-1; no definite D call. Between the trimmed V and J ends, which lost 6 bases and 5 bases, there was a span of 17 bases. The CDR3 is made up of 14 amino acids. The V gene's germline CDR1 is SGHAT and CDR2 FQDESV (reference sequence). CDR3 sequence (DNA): TGTGCCAGCAGGCCCGACGGCCTTACGAACGAGCAGTACTTC. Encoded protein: CASRPDGLTNEQYF.

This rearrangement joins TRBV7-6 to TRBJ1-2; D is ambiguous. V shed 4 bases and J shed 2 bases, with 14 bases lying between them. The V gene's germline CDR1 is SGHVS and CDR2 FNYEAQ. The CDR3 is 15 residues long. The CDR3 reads CASSSGAGPNYGYTF. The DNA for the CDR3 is TGTGCCAGCAGCTCCGGCGCCGGGCCCAACTATGGCTACACCTTC.

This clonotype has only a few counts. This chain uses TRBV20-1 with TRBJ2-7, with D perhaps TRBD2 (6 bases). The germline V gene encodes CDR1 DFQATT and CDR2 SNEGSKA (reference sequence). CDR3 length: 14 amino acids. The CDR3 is CSVDPGDGVHEQYF. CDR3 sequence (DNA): TGCAGCGTCGACCCGGGGGACGGGGTCCACGAGCAGTACTTC.

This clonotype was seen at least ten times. For the CDR3, the DNA is TGTGCCAGCATCTCCAGCACAGATACGCAGTATTTT. It is translated as CASISSTDTQYF. This chain links TRBV12-3 or TRBV12-4 with TRBJ2-3; no clear D gene. The V end was cut by 7 bases, the J end by 0 bases, with 5 bases between. The CDR3 has 12 amino acids.